What follows describes a single TCR beta chain. The protocol was immunoSEQ multiplex PCR, while the TCRdb copy is restricted to in-frame clones and leaves out a portion. The data show about 68,000 clones, with more than 70% seen just once and 8.5% to 10% held by the top ten. This record belongs to a study of blood T cell repertoires in COVID-19. The germline V gene has CDR1 LNHNV and CDR2 YYDKDF (reference sequence). Trimming took 0 bases from V and 2 from J, leaving 10 bases between them. The CDR3 length is 15 residues. J is TRBJ2-5 and V is TRBV15, with a possible D match to TRBD2 (6 bases). This TCR was sampled from a man aged 50 to 59 with active COVID-19. The specimen was peripheral blood. The CDR3, as DNA: TGTGCCACCAGCAGAGAAGGGACTCGTCAAGAGACCCAGTACTTC. As protein: CATSREGTRQETQYF.